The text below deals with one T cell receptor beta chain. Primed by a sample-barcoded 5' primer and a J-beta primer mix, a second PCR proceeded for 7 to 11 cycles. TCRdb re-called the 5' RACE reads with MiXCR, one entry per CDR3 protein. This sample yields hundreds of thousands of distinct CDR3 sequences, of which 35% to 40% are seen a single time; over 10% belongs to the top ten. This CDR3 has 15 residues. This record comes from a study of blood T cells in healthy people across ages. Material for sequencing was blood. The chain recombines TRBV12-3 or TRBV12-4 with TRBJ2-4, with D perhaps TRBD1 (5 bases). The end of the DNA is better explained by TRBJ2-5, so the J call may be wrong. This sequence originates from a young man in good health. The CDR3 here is CASSPIVTVQETQYF. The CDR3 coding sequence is TGTGCCAGCAGTCCTATCGTGACAGTCCAAGAGACCCAGTACTTC.